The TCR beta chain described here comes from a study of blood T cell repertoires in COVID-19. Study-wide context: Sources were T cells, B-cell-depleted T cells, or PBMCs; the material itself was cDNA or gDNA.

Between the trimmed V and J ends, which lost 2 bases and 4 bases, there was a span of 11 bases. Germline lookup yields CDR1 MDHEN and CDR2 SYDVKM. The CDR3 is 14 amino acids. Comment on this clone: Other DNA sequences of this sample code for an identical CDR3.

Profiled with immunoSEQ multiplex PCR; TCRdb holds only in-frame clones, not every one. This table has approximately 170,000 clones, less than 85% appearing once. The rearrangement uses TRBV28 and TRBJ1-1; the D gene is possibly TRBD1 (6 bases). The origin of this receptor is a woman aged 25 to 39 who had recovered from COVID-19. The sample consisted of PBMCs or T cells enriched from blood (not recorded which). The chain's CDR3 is CASSLGQGFTEAFF. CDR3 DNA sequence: TGTGCCAGCAGTTTAGGTCAGGGGTTCACTGAAGCTTTCTTT.